The count of the clone carrying this T cell receptor beta chain is one. Its antigen is not known. The data stem from a study of cytomegalovirus exposure and HLA in healthy donors. Although they were nominally healthy when sampled, donors likely had unrecorded immune exposures. Germline V gives CDR1 SGHDT, CDR2 YYEEEE. Between the trimmed V and J ends, which lost 4 bases and 4 bases, there was a span of 17 bases. The CDR3 has 15 amino acids. Study findings and constraints: Usually a TCR sequence was rare, but some public TCRs were found in many donors.

The primer mix had 60 Vbeta and 13 Jbeta primers. Repertoires were generated with immunoSEQ multiplex PCR, while TCRdb's copy carries only in-frame clones and drops some. The table shows 180,000 or so clones, with about four fifths occurring only once. The sample taken for sequencing was PBMCs. The V gene is TRBV5-6, the J gene TRBJ1-1; D is uncertain. The source of this sequence is a woman aged 30 to 39 in good health and CMV-seronegative. The CDR3 DNA sequence: TGTGCCAGCAGCCTGGGGAGGGCCCGGAGCACTGAAGCTTTCTTT. Amino acid sequence: CASSLGRARSTEAFF.